This TCR beta chain came from a study of metastatic and nonmetastatic thyroid tumors. Looked up from germline, CDR1 is SGHDT and CDR2 is YYEEEE. There are 13 residues in the CDR3. Trimming stripped 5 bases from V and 5 bases from J, with 14 bases between. Thyroid surgery had not been preceded by any treatment in any patient. This clone was seen a few times. A much larger clone lies one base from this, so it may be a read error. TCRdb re-called clones from the PCR reads using MiXCR. The sample shows roughly 20,000 clones, 34% of them seen only once. The sequence was collected from a male donor with papillary thyroid cancer or a benign thyroid nodule (not recorded which). Some clones in this sample may be carry-over from other donors' samples. The chain uses TRBV5-6 and TRBJ2-7; tentative D call: TRBD2 (5 bases). The specimen was tumor tissue. The chain's CDR3 is CASSRRGPDEQYF. The CDR3 bases are TGTGCCAGCAGTCGGCGCGGGCCCGACGAGCAGTACTTC.